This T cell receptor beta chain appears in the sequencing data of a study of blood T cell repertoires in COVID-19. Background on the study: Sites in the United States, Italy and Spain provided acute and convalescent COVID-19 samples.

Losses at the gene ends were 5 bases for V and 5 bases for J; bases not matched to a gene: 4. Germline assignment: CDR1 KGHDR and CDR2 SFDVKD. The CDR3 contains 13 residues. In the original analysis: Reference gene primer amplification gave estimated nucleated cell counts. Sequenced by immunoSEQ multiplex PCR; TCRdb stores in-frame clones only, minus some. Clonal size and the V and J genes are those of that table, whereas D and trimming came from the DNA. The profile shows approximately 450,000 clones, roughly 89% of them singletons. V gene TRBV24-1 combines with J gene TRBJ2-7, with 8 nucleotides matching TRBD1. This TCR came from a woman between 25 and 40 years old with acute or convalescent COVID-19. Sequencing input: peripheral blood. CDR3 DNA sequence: TGTGCCACCAGTGGTGGCAGGGGGCACGAGCAGTACTTC. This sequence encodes CATSGGRGHEQYF.